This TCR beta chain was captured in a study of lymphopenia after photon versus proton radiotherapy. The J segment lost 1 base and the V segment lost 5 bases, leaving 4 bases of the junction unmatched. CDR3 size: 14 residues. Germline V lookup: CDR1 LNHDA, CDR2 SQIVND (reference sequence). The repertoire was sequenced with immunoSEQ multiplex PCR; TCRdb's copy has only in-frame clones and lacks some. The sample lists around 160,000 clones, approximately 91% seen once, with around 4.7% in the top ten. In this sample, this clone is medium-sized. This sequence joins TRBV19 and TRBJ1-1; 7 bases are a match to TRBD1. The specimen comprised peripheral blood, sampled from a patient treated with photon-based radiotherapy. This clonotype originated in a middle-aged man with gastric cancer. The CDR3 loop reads CASSWDSWNTEAFF. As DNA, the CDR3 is TGTGCCAGTAGTTGGGACAGCTGGAACACTGAAGCTTTCTTT.